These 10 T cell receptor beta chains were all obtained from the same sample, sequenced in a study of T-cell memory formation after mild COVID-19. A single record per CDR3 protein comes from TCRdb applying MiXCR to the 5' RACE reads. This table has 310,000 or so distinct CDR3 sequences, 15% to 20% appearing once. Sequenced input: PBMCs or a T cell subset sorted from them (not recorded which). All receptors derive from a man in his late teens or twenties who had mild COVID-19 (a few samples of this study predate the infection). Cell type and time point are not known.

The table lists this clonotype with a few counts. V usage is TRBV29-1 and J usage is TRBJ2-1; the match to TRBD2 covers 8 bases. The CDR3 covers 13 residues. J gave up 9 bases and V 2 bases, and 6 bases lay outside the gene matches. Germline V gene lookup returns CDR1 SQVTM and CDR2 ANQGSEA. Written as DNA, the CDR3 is TGCAGCGTTGAACGGGGACTAGGGAGTGAGCAGTTCTTC. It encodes CSVERGLGSEQFF.

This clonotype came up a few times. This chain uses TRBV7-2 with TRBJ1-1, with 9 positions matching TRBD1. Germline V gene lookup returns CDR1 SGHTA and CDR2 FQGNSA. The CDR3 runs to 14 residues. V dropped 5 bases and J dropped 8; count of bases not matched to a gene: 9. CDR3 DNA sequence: TGTGCCAGCAGCCCAAGGACAGGGGTTACCGAAGCTTTCTTT. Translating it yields CASSPRTGVTEAFF. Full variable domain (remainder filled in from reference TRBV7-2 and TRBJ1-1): GAGVSQSPSNKVTEKGKDVELRCDPISGHTALYWYRQSLGQGLEFLIYFQGNSAPDKSGLPSDRFSAERTGGSVSTLTIQRTQQEDSAVYLCASSPRTGVTEAFFGQGTRLTVV.

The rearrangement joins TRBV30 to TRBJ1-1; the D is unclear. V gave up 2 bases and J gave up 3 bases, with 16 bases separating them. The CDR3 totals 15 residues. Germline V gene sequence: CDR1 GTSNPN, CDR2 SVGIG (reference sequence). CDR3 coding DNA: TGTGCCTGGAGTCGTCGCAATAGAAAGGACACTGAAGCTTTCTTT. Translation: CAWSRRNRKDTEAFF.

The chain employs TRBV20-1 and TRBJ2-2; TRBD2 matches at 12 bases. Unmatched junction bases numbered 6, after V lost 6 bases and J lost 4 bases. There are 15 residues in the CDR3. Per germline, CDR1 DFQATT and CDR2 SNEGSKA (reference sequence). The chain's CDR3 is CSASLAGGFTGELFF. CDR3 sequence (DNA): TGCAGTGCCTCTCTAGCGGGGGGGTTCACCGGGGAGCTGTTTTTT.

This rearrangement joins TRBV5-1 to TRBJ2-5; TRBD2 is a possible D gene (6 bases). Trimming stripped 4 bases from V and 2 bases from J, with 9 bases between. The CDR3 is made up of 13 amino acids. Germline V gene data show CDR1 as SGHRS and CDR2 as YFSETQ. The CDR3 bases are TGCGCCAGCAGCGGCGGGGAACAAGAGACCCAGTACTTC. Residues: CASSGGEQETQYF.

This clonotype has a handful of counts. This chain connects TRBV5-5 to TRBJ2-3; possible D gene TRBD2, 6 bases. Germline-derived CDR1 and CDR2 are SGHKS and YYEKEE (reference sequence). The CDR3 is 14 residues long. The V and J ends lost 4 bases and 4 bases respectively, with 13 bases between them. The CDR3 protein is CASSQGGVADTQYF. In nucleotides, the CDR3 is TGTGCCAGCAGCCAGGGCGGGGTTGCAGATACGCAGTATTTT.

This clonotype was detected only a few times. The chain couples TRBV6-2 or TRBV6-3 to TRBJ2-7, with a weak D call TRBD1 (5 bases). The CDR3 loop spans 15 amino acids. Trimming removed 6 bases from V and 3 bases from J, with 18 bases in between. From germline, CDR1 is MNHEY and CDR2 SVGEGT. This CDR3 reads CASSRRTGYYYEQYF. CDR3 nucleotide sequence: TGTGCCAGCAGCCGGAGAACAGGCTACTACTACGAGCAGTACTTC.

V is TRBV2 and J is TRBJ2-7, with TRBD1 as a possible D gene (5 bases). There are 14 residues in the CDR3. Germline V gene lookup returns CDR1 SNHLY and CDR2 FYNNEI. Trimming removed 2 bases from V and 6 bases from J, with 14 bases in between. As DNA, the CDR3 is TGTGCCAGCAGTGAACTGACAGCCGGCGGCGAGCAGTACTTC. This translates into CASSELTAGGEQYF.

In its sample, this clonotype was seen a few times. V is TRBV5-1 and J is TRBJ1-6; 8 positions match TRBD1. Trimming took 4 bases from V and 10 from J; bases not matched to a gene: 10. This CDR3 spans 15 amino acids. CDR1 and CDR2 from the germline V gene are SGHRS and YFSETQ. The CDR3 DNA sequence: TGCGCCAGCAGCACCTCGGACAGGGTTGGGTCACCCCTCCACTTT. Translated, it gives CASSTSDRVGSPLHF.

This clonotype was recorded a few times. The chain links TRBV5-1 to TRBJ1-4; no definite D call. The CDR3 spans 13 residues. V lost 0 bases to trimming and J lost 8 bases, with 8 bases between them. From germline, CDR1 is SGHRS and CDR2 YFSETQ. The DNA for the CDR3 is TGCGCCAGCAGCTTGGAACGAGGGGAAAAACTGTTTTTT. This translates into CASSLERGEKLFF.